The T cell receptor (beta chain) under discussion was sequenced for a study of T cell repertoires in cytomegalovirus infection. Study at large: CMV infection plus the matching HLA type was flagged by public TCR beta signatures.

Ten or more counts support this clonotype. Its antigen is still unknown. Study-level results: There were HLA-C-restricted CMV-specific TCR beta clonotypes dominating the ex vivo response.

CDR1 and CDR2 (germline): LNHDA, SQIVND (reference sequence). The CDR3 covers 14 residues. Losses at the gene ends were 5 bases for V and 6 bases for J; bases not matched to a gene: 8. TCRdb re-called the reads through MiXCR, storing one row per CDR3 protein. In the table there are 150,000 to 200,000 distinct CDR3 sequences, roughly 19% of which are singletons. The source of this sequence is a human donor in good health (CMV status not recorded). Some clones in this sample may be carry-over from other donors' samples. Material for sequencing was PBMCs. This chain connects TRBV19 to TRBJ2-3; 7 bases match TRBD1. CDR3 DNA: TGTGCCAGTAGTGCGTCCCGGGACAGCGATACGCAGTATTTT. This sequence encodes CASSASRDSDTQYF. The entire variable domain, with the rest obtained from reference TRBV19 and TRBJ2-3, is as follows: DGGITQSPKYLFRKEGQNVTLSCEQNLNHDAMYWYRQDPGQGLRLIYYSQIVNDFQKGDIAEGYSVSREKKESFPLTVTSAQKNPTAFYLCASSASRDSDTQYFGPGTRLTVL.